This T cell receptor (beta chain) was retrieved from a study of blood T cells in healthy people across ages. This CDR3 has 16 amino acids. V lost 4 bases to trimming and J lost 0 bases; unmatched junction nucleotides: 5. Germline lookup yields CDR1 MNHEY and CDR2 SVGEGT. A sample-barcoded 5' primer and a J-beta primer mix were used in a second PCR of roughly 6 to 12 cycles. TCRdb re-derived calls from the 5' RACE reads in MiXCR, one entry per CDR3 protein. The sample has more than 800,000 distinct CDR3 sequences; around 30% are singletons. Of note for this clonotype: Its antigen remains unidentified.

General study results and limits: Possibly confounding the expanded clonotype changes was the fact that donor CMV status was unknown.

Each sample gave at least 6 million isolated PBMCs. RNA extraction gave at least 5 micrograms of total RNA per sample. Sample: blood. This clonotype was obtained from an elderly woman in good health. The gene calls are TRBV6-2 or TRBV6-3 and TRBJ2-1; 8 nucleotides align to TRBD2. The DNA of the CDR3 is TGTGCCAGCAGTTCCGAGCGGGGGCACTCCTACAATGAGCAGTTCTTC. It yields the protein CASSSERGHSYNEQFF.